This TCR beta chain was obtained from a study of cytomegalovirus exposure and HLA in healthy donors (TCRdb year 2017). Study-wide context: According to an earlier analysis of several hundred of the donors, roughly 180 million T cells yielded 117 million unique TCR beta sequences and 250 to 350 Gb of sequence data. An early release that covered fewer than 800 HLA-typed donors contained 250 to 350 gigabases of sequencing data and around 80 million unique TCR sequences. Of the approximately 400 genotyped donors, roughly 80% fell in the genetic ancestry cluster associated with self-reported Caucasian donors. The aim of the study was to test whether cataloging public T cell receptors could identify signatures of past pathogen exposure. The T cell repertoires of under 750 subjects were profiled by immunosequencing and related to cytomegalovirus serostatus. A separate validation cohort of more than 100 different subjects was used in addition to the 666-subject first cohort. To predict cytomegalovirus infection status, the study brought together high-throughput TCR immunosequencing, statistical association of individual TCRs with disease status, and machine learning. To study patterns of TCR occurrence, a later analysis re-analyzed previously published TCR beta repertoires from around 700 donors and added high-resolution HLA genotyping. The later analysis used no new phenotypic data to find candidate immune exposures, relying instead on TCR beta sequences and their occurrence across donors. An earlier analysis of around 640 of the donors used high-throughput TCR beta sequencing to judge whether each TCR beta V gene segment behaved as functional or pseudogenic. Alongside the repertoire data, information on donor age, sex, ethnicity and CMV serostatus was compiled. Genome-wide SNP genotypes for about three fifths of the roughly 670 donors were used in a later genetic analysis, which treated that subset as a discovery cohort. Every discovery cohort repertoire had been produced on one sequencing platform. HLA typing included class I and class II loci at four-digit resolution. Typing coverage differed by locus: A, B, C, DRB1 and DQB1 were typed in about 629-630 donors, DQA1 in approximately 520, DPA1 in around 600, and DPB1 in 472. Roughly 5 DR-DQ haplotypes were handled as single units for association and clustering because linkage in the cohort was strong. Among over 350 genotyped donors of the cohort, an average of about 240,000 unique TCR beta nucleotide sequences were sequenced per donor, approximately 20% of them non-productive. On the study overall, not on this receptor specifically: Some IMGT-functional V segments, including TRBV6-2 and TRBV6-3, could not be distinguished by the 87-base-pair reads and were therefore excluded. In a later genetic analysis, a missense DCLRE1C variant was associated with V-gene and J-gene trimming of TCR beta chains, and the association was replicated in an independent cohort. According to a later analysis, parvovirus B19, influenza, CMV and Epstein-Barr virus appeared linked to several top co-occurrence clusters. CMV serostatus was the only immune exposure information available for the cohort. While some public TCRs were present in many individuals, most TCR sequences turned up only very rarely across donors. In an earlier analysis of 500 to 650 of the donors, most TCR beta V segments appeared in productive rearrangements about 87% or about 30% of the time, broadly matching IMGT annotations. A later analysis associated 16,951 TCR beta sequences with specific HLA alleles at a false discovery rate of 0.05. Because HLA typing was unavailable for some donors at each locus, only the typed subset was used in association tests. The sequencing pipeline was judged likely to have produced a cluster of highly shared sequence variants as a technical artifact. Because counts were too low, 15 to 20 rarely observed V segments, including chromosome 9 orphons, were left out of the earlier analysis of 500 to 650 of the donors. In vitro tests confirmed that a few of the cytomegalovirus-associated TCR beta chains recognize cytomegalovirus antigens. Cytomegalovirus status was reported to be diagnosed by the classifier with high specificity and sensitivity in both the original and validation cohorts. Strong co-occurrence of HLA alleles, especially DR and DQ, made assigning TCR associations to individual alleles difficult. Linkage disequilibrium might explain the correlated functional status among segregating V segments, but an unknown experimental factor could not be excluded. In this cohort, only TCR beta chains were sequenced, and detectable features were limited by the absence of alpha or paired-chain data. A further reported finding was that TCR beta sequences accurately predicted the HLA-A and HLA-B alleles for most subjects in the first cohort. In a later analysis, most CMV-associated TCR beta chains were found to appear HLA-restricted, with HLA associations seemingly driven largely by CMV exposure. In a later analysis, HLA-associated TCR beta chains showed more clonal expansion and lower generation probabilities than non-associated chains that were equally common. In a later analysis, TCR association rates were found to vary across HLA loci, with the most associated TCRs seen for DRB1 alleles and the fewest for HLA-C alleles. According to a later genetic analysis, donors in an Asian-associated ancestry cluster had fewer N-insertions in productive TCRs than the roughly 700-donor mean. The authors suggested that the approach could potentially be generalized to other disease states and immunological phenotypes. The presence/absence analyses assumed that sequencing depth was roughly uniform across donors, and that assumption may not be true. A total of fewer than 200 TCR beta chains were listed by the study as associated with cytomegalovirus.

CDR1 and CDR2 (SGHRS, YFSETQ) derive from the germline V gene. Spanning cysteine to phenylalanine, the CDR3 consists of 13 amino acids. The retained sequence is limited to the CDR3, 39 bases, with the frame set at the first base. From V the trimming removes 2 bases and from J it removes 11 bases, while the gene matches leave 9 bases of the junction unaccounted for. In total, fewer than 750 healthy bone marrow donors made up the cohort. Cohort members were all nominally healthy when sampled, although unrecorded immune exposures were likely present. The donor was CMV seronegative and was included in the group of a few hundred seronegative cohort members. Every donor gave a peripheral blood sample, and the peripheral blood mononuclear cells from that sample were used for TCR beta sequencing. The Qiagen DNeasy Blood Extraction Kit was used to extract genomic DNA from the blood cell samples. As to this clone: Its antigen target is currently unknown. No base-level quality is on record; no much larger clone is a single base apart.

Libraries were prepared through the immunoSEQ multiplex PCR assay. The multiplex PCR relied on a mix of 60 forward primers for TCR Vbeta segments and 13 reverse primers for TCR Jbeta segments. A multiplex PCR assay on genomic DNA amplified the CDR3 region of rearranged TCR beta genes. Amplified TCR beta libraries were sequenced as 87-base-pair reads on the Illumina HiSeq System. In the authors' own workflow: A later analysis tallied around 82 million unique TCR beta chains across the 640 or so repertoires, and 10 million to 11 million of those chains were shared by two or more donors. Raw reads were error-corrected and collapsed into unique sequences with a nearest-neighbor algorithm that merged closely related sequences to remove PCR and sequencing errors. V, D and J gene segments were assigned by aligning CDR3 sequences to IMGT reference sequences. For a sequence to be retained, at least a six-nucleotide match to both a V gene segment and a J gene segment was required. Rearrangements were called productive when the CDR3 lacked stop codons and stayed in frame with V and J; all others were non-productive. CDR3 was defined according to IMGT convention as the region running from the second conserved V-encoded cysteine to the conserved J-encoded phenylalanine. The earlier analysis of some 600 of the donors excluded sequences that lacked an unambiguous match to a single V gene segment. In an earlier analysis of a few hundred of the donors, V segments were called functional above 56.7% productive rearrangements and were called segregating when the between-donor standard deviation exceeded 5%. A statistical classification framework was built for diagnosing cytomegalovirus status from the catalog of TCR beta chain sequences. A later analysis assigned V and J genes by comparing TCR nucleotide sequences with IMGT/GENE-DB human TR gene sequences. A later analysis assigned CDR3 sequences and most-parsimonious VDJ recombination scenarios with the TCRdist pipeline. In a later analysis, every TCR beta chain was defined by the combination of its CDR3 amino acid sequence and its V-gene family, and reads without a unique V-gene family were dropped. As a way to deal with suspected cross-contamination and a sequencing artifact, a later analysis dropped over 550 nucleotide sequences that were highly shared and had low generation probability. For each public chain, a later analysis derived a clonal expansion index from normalized ranks of inferred template counts within each repertoire. A later analysis computed generation probabilities with a VDJ recombination model fitted to out-of-frame rearrangements, and checked the results against IGoR. Hypergeometric tests were used in a later analysis to score TCR-TCR, TCR-HLA and TCR-CMV co-occurrence, with a repertoire-size bias correction applied to the TCR pairs. To estimate false discovery rates, a later analysis permuted the HLA or CMV assignments 20 times. In a later analysis, co-occurring TCRs were grouped using DBSCAN, with TCRdist sequence similarity added in when clustering inside HLA-allele-positive subsets. Co-occurrence clustering excluded repertoires with fewer than 30,000 or more than 120,000 public chains, plus five with anomalous nucleotide sharing. This is the immuneACCESS table as TCRdb keeps it, with only in-frame sequences that have V and J called. A part of the clones is gone; compared with another copy, unresolved V genes explain less than half, and the rest is unexplained. For V, J and clone size, that table is used; D and trimming come from the DNA. Counted in this sample were under 150,000 clones; 80% of them appeared once. In total, the top ten clones hold roughly 4.2% of the sample.

The TCR sequence derives from a middle-aged woman in good health and CMV-seronegative. The specimen sequenced was PBMCs. The rearrangement combines TRBV5-1 with TRBJ1-2, with 7 bases aligning to TRBD1. The sequenced DNA is TGCGCCAGCAGCTTAGGGGACAGTCGGGAGTACACCTTC. The resulting protein is CASSLGDSREYTF.